This T cell receptor (beta chain) was observed in a study of CXCR3-negative and CXCR3-positive naive CD8 T cells. Whole-study findings and limits: Naive cells that were CXCR3-positive had more hydrophobic TRB CDR3s (compared with CXCR3-negative naive cells).

Note on this clonotype: What it binds is unknown.

Preparation of TRB cDNA libraries relied on 5' RACE carrying UMI labels. TCRdb reanalyzed the 5' RACE reads, giving one entry per CDR3 protein sequence and no DNA. The sample table includes approximately 90,000 distinct CDR3 sequences. The CDR3 is 15 amino acids. Germline V gene lookup returns CDR1 MNHEY and CDR2 SMNVEV (reference sequence). The sample was naive CXCR3+ CD8+ T cells from blood. This sample's subset: CD45RO-CCR7+CD27+CD95- naive CD8+ T cells expressing CXCR3 (TNR3+). This receptor was identified in a human donor in good health. Some clones in this sample may be carry-over from other donors' samples. The chain is built from TRBV27 and TRBJ1-4; lacking DNA, the TRBD1 call made by TCRdb goes unchecked. The CDR3 is CASSFFQGDNEKLFF.